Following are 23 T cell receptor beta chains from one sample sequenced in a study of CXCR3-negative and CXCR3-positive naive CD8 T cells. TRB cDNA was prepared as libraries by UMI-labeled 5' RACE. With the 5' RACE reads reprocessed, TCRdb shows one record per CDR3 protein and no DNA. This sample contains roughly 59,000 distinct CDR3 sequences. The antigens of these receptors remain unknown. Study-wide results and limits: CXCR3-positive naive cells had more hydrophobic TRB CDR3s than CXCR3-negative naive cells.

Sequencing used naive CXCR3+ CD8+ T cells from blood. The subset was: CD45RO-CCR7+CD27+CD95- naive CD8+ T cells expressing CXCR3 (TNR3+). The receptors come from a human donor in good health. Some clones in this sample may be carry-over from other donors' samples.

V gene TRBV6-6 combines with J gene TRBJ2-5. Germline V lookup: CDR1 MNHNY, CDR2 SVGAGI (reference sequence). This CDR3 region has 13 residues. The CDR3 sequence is CASSIAIQETQYF.

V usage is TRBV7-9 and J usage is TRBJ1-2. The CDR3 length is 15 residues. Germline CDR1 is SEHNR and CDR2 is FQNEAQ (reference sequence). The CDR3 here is CASSLGYNPNHGYTF.

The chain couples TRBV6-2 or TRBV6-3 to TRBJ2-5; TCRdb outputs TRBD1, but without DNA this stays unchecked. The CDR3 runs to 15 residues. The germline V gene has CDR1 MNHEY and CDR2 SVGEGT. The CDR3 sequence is CASSPGEGAEETQYF.

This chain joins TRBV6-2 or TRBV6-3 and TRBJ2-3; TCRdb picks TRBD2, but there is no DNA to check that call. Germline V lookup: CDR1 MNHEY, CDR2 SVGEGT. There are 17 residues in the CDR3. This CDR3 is CASSLRGLAGNTDTQYF.

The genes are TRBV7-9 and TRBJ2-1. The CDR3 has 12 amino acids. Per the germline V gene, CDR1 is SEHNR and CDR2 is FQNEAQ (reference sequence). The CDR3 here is CASSLELNEQFF. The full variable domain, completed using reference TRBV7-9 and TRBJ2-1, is DTGVSQNPRHKITKRGQNVTFRCDPISEHNRLYWYRQTLGQGPEFLTYFQNEAQLEKSRLLSDRFSAERPKGSFSTLEIQRTEQGDSAMYLCASSLELNEQFFGPGTRLTVL.

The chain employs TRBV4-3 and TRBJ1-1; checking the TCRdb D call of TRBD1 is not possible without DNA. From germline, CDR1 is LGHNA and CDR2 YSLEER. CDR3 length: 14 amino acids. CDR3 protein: CASSQADSNTEAFF.

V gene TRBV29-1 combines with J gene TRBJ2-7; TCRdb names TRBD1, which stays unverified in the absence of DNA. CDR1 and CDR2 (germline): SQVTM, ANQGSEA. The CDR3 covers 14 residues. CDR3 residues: CSVERDASSYEQYF.

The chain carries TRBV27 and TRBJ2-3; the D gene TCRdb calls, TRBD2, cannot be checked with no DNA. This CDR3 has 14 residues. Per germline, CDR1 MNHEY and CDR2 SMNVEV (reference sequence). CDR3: CASRRGISTDTQYF.

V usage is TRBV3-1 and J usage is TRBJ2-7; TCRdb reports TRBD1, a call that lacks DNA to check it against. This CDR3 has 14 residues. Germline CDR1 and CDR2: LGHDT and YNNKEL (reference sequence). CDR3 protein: CASSLEGEVSEQYF.

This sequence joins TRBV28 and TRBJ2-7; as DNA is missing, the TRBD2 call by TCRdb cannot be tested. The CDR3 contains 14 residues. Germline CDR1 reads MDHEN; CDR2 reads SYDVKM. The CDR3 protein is CASSLAGGLYEQYF.

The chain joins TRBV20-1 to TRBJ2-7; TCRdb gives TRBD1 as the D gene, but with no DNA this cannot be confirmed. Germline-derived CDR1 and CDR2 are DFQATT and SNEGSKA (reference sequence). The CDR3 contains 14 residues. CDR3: CSATYVSEGYEQYF.

CDR3 sequence: CSVEDFGSRDTGF. The chain carries TRBV29-1 and TRBJ1-2; the D gene TCRdb calls, TRBD1, cannot be checked with no DNA. In germline, CDR1 is SQVTM, CDR2 ANQGSEA. The CDR3 is 13 residues long.

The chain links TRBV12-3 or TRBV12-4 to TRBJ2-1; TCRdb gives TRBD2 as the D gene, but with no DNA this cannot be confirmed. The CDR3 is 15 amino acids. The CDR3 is CASSLGPSRYNEQFF.

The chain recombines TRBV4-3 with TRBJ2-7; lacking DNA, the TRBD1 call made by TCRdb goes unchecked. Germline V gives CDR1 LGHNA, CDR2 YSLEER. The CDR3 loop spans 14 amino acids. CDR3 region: CASSQEAGGYEQYF.

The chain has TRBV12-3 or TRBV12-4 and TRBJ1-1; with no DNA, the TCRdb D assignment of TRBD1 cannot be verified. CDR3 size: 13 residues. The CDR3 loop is CASSLGGFIEAFF.

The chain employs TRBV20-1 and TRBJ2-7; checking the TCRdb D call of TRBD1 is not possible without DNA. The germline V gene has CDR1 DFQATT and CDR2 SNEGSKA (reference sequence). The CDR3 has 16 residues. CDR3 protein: CSARKRQGTLLYEQYF.

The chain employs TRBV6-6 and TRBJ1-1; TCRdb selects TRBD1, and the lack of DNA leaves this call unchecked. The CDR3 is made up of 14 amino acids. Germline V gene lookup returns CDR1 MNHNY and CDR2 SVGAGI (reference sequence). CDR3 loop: CASSHRGVNTEAFF.

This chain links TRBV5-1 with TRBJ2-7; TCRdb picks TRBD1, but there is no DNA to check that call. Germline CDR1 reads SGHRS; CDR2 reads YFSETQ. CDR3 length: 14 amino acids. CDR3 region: CASSFDRYPSEQYF.

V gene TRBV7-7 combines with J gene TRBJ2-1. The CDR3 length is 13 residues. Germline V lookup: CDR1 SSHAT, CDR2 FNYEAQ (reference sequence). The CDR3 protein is CASRDPGLNEQFF.

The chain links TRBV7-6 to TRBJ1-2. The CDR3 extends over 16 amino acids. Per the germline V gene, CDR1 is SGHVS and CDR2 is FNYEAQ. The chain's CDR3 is CASSLVAADIGFGYTF. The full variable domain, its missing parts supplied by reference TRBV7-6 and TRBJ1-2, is GAGVSQSPRYKVTKRGQDVALRCDPISGHVSLYWYRQALGQGPEFLTYFNYEAQQDKSGLPNDRFSAERPEGSISTLTIQRTEQRDSAMYRCASSLVAADIGFGYTFGSGTRLTVV.

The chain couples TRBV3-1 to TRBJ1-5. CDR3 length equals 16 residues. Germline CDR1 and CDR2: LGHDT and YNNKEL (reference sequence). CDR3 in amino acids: CASSQDSKLSNQPQHF.

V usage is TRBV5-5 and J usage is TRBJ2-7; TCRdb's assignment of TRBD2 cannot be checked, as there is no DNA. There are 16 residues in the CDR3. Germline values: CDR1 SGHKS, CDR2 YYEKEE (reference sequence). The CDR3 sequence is CASRQEPSGYSYEQYF.

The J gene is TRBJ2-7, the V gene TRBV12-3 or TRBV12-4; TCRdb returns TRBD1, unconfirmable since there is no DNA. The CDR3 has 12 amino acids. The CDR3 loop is CASTGMIHEQYF.